This TCR beta chain stems from a study of T cells in Graves' hyperthyroidism and ophthalmopathy. Amplification of TCR beta CDR3 regions was performed using RNA transcripts as template. The TCR CDR3 first-round RT-PCR relied on the HTBI primer set. TCRdb re-analysed the multiplex PCR reads in MiXCR, keeping a single row per CDR3 protein. The sample carries 560,000 or so distinct CDR3 sequences, 20% recorded once. The germline gives CDR1 KGHDR, CDR2 SFDVKD. The ends lost 4 bases at V and 4 bases at J; junction bases unmatched: 17. CDR3 length equals 18 residues. Diagnosis rested on symptoms, serum thyroxine and TRAb, thyroid ultrasound, and orbital computed tomography.

Sequenced material: blood. The clonotype was recovered from a man aged 40-55 years with Graves' ophthalmopathy. The chain joins TRBV24-1 to TRBJ2-7, with TRBD1 identical over 8 bases. The DNA of the CDR3 is TGTGCCACCAGTGACCAGACAAGGGACAGGTATGAACCTTACGAGCAGTACTTC. Its protein is CATSDQTRDRYEPYEQYF.